This TCR beta chain is from a study of CD8 T cells in ankylosing spondylitis. Study findings and constraints: What appeared characteristic of ankylosing spondylitis blood was a TCR beta motif of eight or nine highly homologous variants. Clones linked to disease were reported to show significant enrichment in matched ankylosing spondylitis synovial fluid. Certain motif variants had earlier appeared in reactive arthritis synovial fluid and blood.

This clonotype appeared a few times. Its antigen remains unknown. The CDR3 covers 13 residues. V lost 3 bases, J lost 1 base, and 6 bases lay in between. Generation of TCR beta libraries employed quantitative 5'-RACE incorporating molecular barcodes. TCRdb re-called the 5' RACE reads through MiXCR, storing one row per CDR3 protein. The sample holds 200,000 to 250,000 distinct CDR3 sequences, approximately 20% seen once. The chain employs TRBV12-3 or TRBV12-4 and TRBJ1-1; D unclear. The clonotype originates from a male donor with ankylosing spondylitis. Input material: blood, either unsorted or a sorted T cell fraction (not recorded which). CDR3 amino acids: CASSFWANTEAFF. In DNA, the CDR3 is TGTGCCAGCAGTTTTTGGGCGAACACTGAAGCTTTCTTT.